This is a list of T cell receptor beta chains from one sample in a study of shared clonotypes between healthy human individuals. Libraries were prepared by immunoSEQ multiplex PCR; TCRdb keeps only in-frame clonotypes and omits some of them. The data contain some 2 million clones, about 95% of them singletons. The sequencing sample was made of naive CD8+ T cells sorted from blood. All receptors come from a young man in good health. CDR3s include the opening cysteine and the closing phenylalanine or tryptophan. The D gene is left open where the match is weak.

TRBD2	15	TRBJ2-5	TRBV7-9	CASSLVAGVLETQYF	TGTGCCAGCAGCTTAGTGGCGGGAGTTTTAGAGACCCAGTACTTC
TRBD1	15	TRBJ2-1	TRBV9	CASSVAGQGYNEQFF	TGTGCCAGCAGCGTAGCCGGACAGGGGTACAATGAGCAGTTCTTC
NA	14	TRBJ2-5	TRBV7-9	CASSPSGSQETQYF	TGTGCCAGCAGCCCGTCCGGGTCCCAAGAGACCCAGTACTTC
TRBD1	15	TRBJ2-1	TRBV18	CASSDRVPIYNEQFF	TGTGCCAGCTCGGACAGGGTTCCGATCTACAATGAGCAGTTCTTC
TRBD1	17	TRBJ2-3	TRBV5-1	CASSPWDSIGGTDTQYF	TGCGCCAGCAGCCCATGGGACAGTATAGGGGGCACAGATACGCAGTATTTT
NA	13	TRBJ2-7	TRBV6-5	CASSYSPVEEQYF	TGTGCCAGCAGTTACTCCCCAGTGGAGGAGCAGTACTTC
TRBD1	15	TRBJ1-4	TRBV6-5	CASSQGTALNEKLFF	TGTGCCAGCAGTCAGGGGACAGCACTTAATGAAAAACTGTTTTTT
NA	15	TRBJ1-1	TRBV27	CASSKWDGPGTEAFF	TGTGCCAGCAGCAAATGGGACGGACCGGGCACTGAAGCTTTCTTT
NA	15	TRBJ2-5	TRBV1	CTSSQDGTDQETQYF	TGCACCAGCAGCCAGGACGGGACAGACCAAGAGACCCAGTACTTC
NA	13	TRBJ1-1	TRBV9	CASSVGPITEAFF	TGTGCCAGCAGCGTAGGGCCTATCACTGAAGCTTTCTTT
NA	15	TRBJ1-2	TRBV30	CAWTEEWAANYGYTF	TGTGCCTGGACTGAGGAATGGGCCGCCAACTATGGCTACACCTTC
NA	15	TRBJ2-1	TRBV10-3	CAISETGQGKGEQFF	TGTGCCATCAGCGAAACAGGGCAAGGCAAAGGTGAGCAGTTCTTC
NA	15	TRBJ1-4	TRBV10-3	CAISESRPGTEKLFF	TGTGCCATCAGTGAGTCGCGTCCGGGGACTGAAAAACTGTTTTTT
NA	13	TRBJ2-7	TRBV28	CASSLGQLYEQYF	TGTGCCAGCAGCCTCGGACAGTTATACGAGCAGTACTTC
NA	13	TRBJ1-2	TRBV27	CASSLIGGEGYTF	TGTGCCAGCAGTTTAATCGGGGGTGAAGGCTACACCTTC
TRBD2	16	TRBJ2-1	TRBV27	CASSYRTSGREVEQFF	TGTGCCAGCAGTTACCGGACTAGCGGGAGAGAGGTTGAGCAGTTCTTC
NA	12	TRBJ1-6	TRBV6-5	CASSYGDSPLHF	TGTGCCAGCAGTTACGGGGATTCACCCCTCCACTTT